This entry describes one TCR beta chain. There is no known antigen for this receptor. No base quality information exists; no much larger clone differs at one position. These data belong to a study of control samples from healthy donors and cancer patients (dated by TCRdb to the early 2020s). Spanning cysteine to phenylalanine, the CDR3 consists of 16 amino acids. Of the read, only the CDR3 DNA is kept; its 48 bases are in frame from base 1. V is trimmed back by 2 bases and J by 5 bases, and the junction contains 8 bases that no gene match accounts for. CDR1 and CDR2 (LGHDT, YNNKEL) derive from the germline V gene (reference sequence). Library prep was done by the immunoSEQ multiplex PCR assay. The source is immuneACCESS, and TCRdb retained only in-frame sequences with V and J called. Part of the clones is not carried over; for the studies checked, unresolved V genes explain less than half of this, and the remainder is unexplained. The sample has 120,000 or so clones on record, about 92% of them singletons. The ten most abundant clones make up 0.58% of the sample.

In this chain, TRBV3-1 (or the pseudogene TRBV3-2) is recombined with TRBJ2-2, and TRBD2 matches 7 of the central bases. Sequenced: PBMCs. The source of this sequence is an elderly man with head and neck cancer. The DNA sequence reads TGTGCCAGCAGCCAATTTTCGCGGGAGAGGACCGGGGAGCTGTTTTTT. The encoded protein is CASSQFSRERTGELFF.